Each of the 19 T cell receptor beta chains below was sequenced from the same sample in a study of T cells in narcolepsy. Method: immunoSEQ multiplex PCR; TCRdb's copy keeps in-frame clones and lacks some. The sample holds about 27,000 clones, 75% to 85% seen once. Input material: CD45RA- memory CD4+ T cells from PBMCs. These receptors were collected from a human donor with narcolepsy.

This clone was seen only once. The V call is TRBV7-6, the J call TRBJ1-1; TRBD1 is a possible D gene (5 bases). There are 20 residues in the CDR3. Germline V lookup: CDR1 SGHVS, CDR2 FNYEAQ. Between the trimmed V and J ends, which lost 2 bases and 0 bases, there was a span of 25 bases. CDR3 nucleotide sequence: TGTGCCAGCAGCTTATACACAGGACAAACACTACCTTTGATGAACACTGAAGCTTTCTTT. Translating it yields CASSLYTGQTLPLMNTEAFF.

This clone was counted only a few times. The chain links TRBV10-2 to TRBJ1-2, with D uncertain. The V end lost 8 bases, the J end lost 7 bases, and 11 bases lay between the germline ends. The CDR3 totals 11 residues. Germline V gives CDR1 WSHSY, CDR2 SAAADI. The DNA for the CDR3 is TGCGCCAGCGGGGAGGGAGGTGGCTACACCTTC. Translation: CASGEGGGYTF.

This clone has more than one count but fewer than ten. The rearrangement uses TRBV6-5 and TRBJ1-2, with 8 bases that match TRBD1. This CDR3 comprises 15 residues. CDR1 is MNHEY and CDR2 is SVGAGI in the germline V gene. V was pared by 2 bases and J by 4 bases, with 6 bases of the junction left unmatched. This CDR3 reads CASSYLTGAGYGYTF. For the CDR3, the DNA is TGTGCCAGCAGTTACCTGACAGGGGCCGGCTATGGCTACACCTTC.

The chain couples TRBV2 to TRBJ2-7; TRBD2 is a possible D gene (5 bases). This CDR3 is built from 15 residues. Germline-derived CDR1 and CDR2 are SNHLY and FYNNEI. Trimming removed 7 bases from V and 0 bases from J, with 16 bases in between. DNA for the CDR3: TGTGCCAGCAATAATCGGGAAGGAAGCTCCTACGAGCAGTACTTC. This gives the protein CASNNREGSSYEQYF. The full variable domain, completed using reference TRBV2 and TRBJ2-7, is EPEVTQTPSHQVTQMGQEVILRCVPISNHLYFYWYRQILGQKVEFLVSFYNNEISEKSEIFDDQFSVERPDGSNFTLKIRSTKLEDSAMYFCASNNREGSSYEQYFGPGTRLTVT.

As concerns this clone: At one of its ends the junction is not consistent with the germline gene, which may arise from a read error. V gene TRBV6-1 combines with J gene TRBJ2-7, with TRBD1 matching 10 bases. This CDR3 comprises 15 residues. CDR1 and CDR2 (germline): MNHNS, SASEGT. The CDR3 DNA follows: TGTGCCGGCAGGGGGGGACAGGGGCCCACCTACGAGCAGTACTTC. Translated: CAGRGGQGPTYEQYF.

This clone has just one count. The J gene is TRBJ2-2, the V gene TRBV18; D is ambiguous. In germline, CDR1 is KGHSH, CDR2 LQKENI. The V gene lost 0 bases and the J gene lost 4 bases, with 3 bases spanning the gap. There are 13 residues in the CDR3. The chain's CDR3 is CASSPPSTGELFF. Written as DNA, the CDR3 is TGTGCCAGCTCACCACCGTCCACCGGGGAGCTGTTTTTT.

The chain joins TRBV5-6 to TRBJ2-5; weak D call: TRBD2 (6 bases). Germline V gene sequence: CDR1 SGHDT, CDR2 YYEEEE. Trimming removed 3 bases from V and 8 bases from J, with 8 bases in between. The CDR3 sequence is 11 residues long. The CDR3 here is CASSWRDTQYF. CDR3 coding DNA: TGTGCCAGCAGCTGGAGGGATACCCAGTACTTC.

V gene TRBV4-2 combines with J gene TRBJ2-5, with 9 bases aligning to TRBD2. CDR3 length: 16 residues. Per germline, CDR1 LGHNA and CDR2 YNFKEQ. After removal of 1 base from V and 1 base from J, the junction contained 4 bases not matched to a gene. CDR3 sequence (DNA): TGTGCCAGCAGCCAAGTGGGACTAGCCTTCCAAGAGACCCAGTACTTC. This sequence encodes CASSQVGLAFQETQYF.

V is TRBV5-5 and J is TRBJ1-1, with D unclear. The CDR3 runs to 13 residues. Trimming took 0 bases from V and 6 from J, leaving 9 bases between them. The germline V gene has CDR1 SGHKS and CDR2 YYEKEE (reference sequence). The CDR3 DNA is TGTGCCAGCAGCTTGGACGAGGGCGCTGAAGCTTTCTTT. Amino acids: CASSLDEGAEAFF.

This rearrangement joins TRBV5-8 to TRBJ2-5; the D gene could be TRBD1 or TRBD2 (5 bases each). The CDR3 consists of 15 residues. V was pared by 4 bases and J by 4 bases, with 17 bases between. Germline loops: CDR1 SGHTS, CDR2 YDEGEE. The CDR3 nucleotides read TGTGCCAGCAGCGGGGGTTGGGGCCGTAGAGAGACCCAGTACTTC. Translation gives CASSGGWGRRETQYF.

The CDR3 protein is CASSPQGSIAKNIQYF. The CDR3 DNA is TGTGCCAGCAGTCCCCAGGGCTCAATAGCCAAAAACATTCAGTACTTC. This chain links TRBV27 with TRBJ2-4, with D possibly being TRBD1 (5 bases). V gave up 5 bases and J gave up 0 bases, with 14 bases separating them. The germline CDR1 and CDR2 sequences are MNHEY and SMNVEV (reference sequence). The CDR3 has 16 amino acids.

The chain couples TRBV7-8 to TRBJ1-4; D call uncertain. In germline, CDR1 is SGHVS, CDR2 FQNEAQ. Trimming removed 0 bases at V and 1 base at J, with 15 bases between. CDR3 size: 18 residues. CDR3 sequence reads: CASSLAYRSYVTNEKLFF. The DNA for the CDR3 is TGTGCCAGCAGCTTAGCTTATCGTAGTTACGTAACTAATGAAAAACTGTTTTTT.

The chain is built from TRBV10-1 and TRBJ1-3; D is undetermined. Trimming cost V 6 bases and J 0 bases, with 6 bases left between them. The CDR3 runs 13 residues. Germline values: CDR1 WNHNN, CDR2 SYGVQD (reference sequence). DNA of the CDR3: TGCGCCAGCAGACAGAGCTCTGGAAACACCATATATTTT. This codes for CASRQSSGNTIYF.

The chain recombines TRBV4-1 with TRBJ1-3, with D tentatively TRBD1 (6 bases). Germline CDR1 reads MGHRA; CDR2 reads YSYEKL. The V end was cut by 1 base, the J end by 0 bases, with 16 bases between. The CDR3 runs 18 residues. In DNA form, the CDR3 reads TGCGCCAGCAGCCAAGTCGTGGGCACAGGGTACTCTGGAAACACCATATATTTT. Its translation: CASSQVVGTGYSGNTIYF.

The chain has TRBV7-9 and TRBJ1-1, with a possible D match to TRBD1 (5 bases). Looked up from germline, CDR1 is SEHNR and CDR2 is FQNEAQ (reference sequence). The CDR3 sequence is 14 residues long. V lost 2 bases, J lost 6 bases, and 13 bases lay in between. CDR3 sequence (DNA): TGTGCCAGCAGCTTATCACAGGAGGGCGCTGAAGCTTTCTTT. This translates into CASSLSQEGAEAFF.

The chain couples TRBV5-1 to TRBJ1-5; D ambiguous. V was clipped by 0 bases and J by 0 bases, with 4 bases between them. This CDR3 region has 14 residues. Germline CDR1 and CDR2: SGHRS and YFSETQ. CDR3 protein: CASSLGASNQPQHF. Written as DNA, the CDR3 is TGCGCCAGCAGCTTGGGAGCTAGCAATCAGCCCCAGCATTTT. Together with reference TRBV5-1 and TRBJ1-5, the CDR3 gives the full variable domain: KAGVTQTPRYLIKTRGQQVTLSCSPISGHRSVSWYQQTPGQGLQFLFEYFSETQRNKGNFPGRFSGRQFSNSRSEMNVSTLELGDSALYLCASSLGASNQPQHFGDGTRLSIL.

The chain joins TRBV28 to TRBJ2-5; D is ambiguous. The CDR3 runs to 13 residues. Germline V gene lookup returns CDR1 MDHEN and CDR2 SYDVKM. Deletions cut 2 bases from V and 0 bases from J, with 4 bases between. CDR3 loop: CASSLSDQETQYF. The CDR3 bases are TGTGCCAGCAGTTTAAGTGACCAAGAGACCCAGTACTTC.

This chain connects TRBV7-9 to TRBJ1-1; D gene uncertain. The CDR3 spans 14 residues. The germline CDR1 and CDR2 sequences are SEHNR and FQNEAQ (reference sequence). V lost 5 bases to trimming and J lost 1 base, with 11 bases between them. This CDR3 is CASSPETSNTEAFF. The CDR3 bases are TGTGCCAGCAGCCCCGAGACGTCGAACACTGAAGCTTTCTTT. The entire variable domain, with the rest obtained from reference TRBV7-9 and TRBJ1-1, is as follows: DTGVSQNPRHKITKRGQNVTFRCDPISEHNRLYWYRQTLGQGPEFLTYFQNEAQLEKSRLLSDRFSAERPKGSFSTLEIQRTEQGDSAMYLCASSPETSNTEAFFGQGTRLTVV.

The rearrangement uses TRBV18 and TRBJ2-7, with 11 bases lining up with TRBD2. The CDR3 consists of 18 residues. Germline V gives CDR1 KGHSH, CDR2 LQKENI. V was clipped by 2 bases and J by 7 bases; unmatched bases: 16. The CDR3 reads CASSPLSGASGGPREQYF. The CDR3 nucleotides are TGTGCCAGCTCACCATTAAGCGGGGCTAGCGGGGGGCCGCGAGAGCAGTACTTC.